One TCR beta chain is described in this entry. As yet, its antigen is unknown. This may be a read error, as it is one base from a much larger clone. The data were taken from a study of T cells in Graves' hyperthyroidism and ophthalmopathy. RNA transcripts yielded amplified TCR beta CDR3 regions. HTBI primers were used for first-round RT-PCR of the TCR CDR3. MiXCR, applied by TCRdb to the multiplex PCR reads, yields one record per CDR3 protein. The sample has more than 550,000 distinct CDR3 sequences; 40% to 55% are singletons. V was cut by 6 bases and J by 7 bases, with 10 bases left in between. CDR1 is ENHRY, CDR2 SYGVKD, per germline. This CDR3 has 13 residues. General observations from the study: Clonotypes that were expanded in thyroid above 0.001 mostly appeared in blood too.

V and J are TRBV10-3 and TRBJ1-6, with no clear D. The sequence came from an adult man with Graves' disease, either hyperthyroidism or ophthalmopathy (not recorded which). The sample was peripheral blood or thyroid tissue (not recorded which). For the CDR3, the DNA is TGTGCCATCAGAGAGGCTGGGAATTCACCCCTCCACTTT. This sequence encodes CAIREAGNSPLHF.